The 31 T cell receptor beta chains in this list originate from one sample, sequenced in a study of T cell repertoires in cytomegalovirus infection. These TCRs are of unknown antigen specificity. One entry per CDR3 protein results from TCRdb running MiXCR on the reads. The sample yields approximately 910,000 distinct CDR3 sequences, roughly 30% seen once. The sequenced sample was cultured CD8+ T cells from PBMCs, obtained from culture after CMV antigen stimulation. Receptors originate from a human donor in good health (CMV status not recorded). Some clones in this sample may be carry-over from other donors' samples.

V is TRBV6-2 or TRBV6-3 and J is TRBJ2-1; 8 positions match TRBD1. The germline V gene has CDR1 MNHEY and CDR2 SVGEGT. The CDR3 is made up of 19 amino acids. The J segment lost 2 bases and the V segment lost 1 base, leaving 13 bases of the junction unmatched. CDR3: CASSYFGQGASNAYNEQFF. As DNA, the CDR3 is TGTGCCAGCAGTTACTTTGGACAGGGTGCGTCTAACGCCTACAATGAGCAGTTCTTC.

This clonotype turned up a few times. The chain carries TRBV6-2 or TRBV6-3 and TRBJ1-1; D gene uncertain. V lost 6 bases and J 7 bases, leaving 12 bases between the germline ends. Germline V CDR1 and CDR2: MNHEY, SVGEGT. The CDR3 is 12 amino acids. CDR3 coding DNA: TGTGCCAGCAGATCTGACCCGTTTGAAGCTTTCTTT. Translating gives CASRSDPFEAFF.

As concerns this clonotype: One base away lies a much larger clone, so this may be a sequencing read error. The chain links TRBV7-2 to TRBJ2-5; TRBD2 matches 13 bases. V trimming: 2 bases; J trimming: 3 bases; junction bases outside the gene matches: 3. CDR3 size: 16 residues. CDR1 is SGHTA and CDR2 is FQGNSA in the germline V gene. The CDR3 reads CASSLCGLAGEETQYF. The CDR3 coding sequence is TGTGCCAGCAGCTTATGTGGACTAGCGGGGGAAGAGACCCAGTACTTC.

V is TRBV14 and J is TRBJ1-2, with 8 bases matching TRBD1. The CDR3 runs to 16 residues. V was clipped by 4 bases and J by 3 bases; unmatched bases: 10. From germline, CDR1 is SGHDN and CDR2 FVKESK. The CDR3: CASSLYQGAPYYGYTF. CDR3 DNA sequence: TGTGCCAGCAGCCTATATCAGGGGGCGCCTTACTATGGCTACACCTTC.

This clonotype showed up just a few times. The gene calls are TRBV6-5 and TRBJ1-1; D is uncertain. Trimming stripped 0 bases from V and 8 bases from J, with 13 bases between. The CDR3 totals 14 residues. CDR1 is MNHEY, CDR2 SVGAGI, per germline. The CDR3 reads CASSYSKGRAEAFF. The CDR3 nucleotides are TGTGCCAGCAGTTACTCGAAAGGTAGGGCCGAAGCTTTCTTT.

The chain is built from TRBV10-3 and TRBJ2-1; D gene uncertain. The CDR3 length is 14 residues. V lost 2 bases and J lost 0, with 5 bases in between. The germline CDR1 and CDR2 sequences are ENHRY and SYGVKD. Here the CDR3 reads CAISEEGSYNEQFF. The CDR3 DNA sequence: TGTGCCATCAGTGAGGAAGGCTCCTACAATGAGCAGTTCTTC.

The chain has TRBV27 and TRBJ1-2; D call uncertain. This CDR3 contains 14 residues. V lost 2 bases, J lost 7 bases, and 14 bases lay in between. CDR1 is MNHEY, CDR2 SMNVEV, per germline (reference sequence). DNA for the CDR3: TGTGCCAGCAGTTTAATGTCATCTCTCCCTGGCTACACCTTC. Its translation: CASSLMSSLPGYTF.

The chain combines TRBV7-3 with TRBJ2-3; 9 bases are a match to TRBD1. Trimming at V came to 6 bases and at J to 3 bases, leaving 7 bases not matched to a gene. The CDR3 runs 15 residues. The germline gives CDR1 SGHTA, CDR2 FQGTGA. CDR3 sequence: CASRSTGGRTDTQYF. The CDR3 region has the DNA TGTGCCAGCAGATCCACAGGGGGCAGAACAGATACGCAGTATTTT.

This chain joins TRBV18 and TRBJ2-1, with TRBD1 matching over 7 bases. CDR1 and CDR2 (germline): KGHSH, LQKENI. The CDR3 extends over 17 amino acids. V was clipped by 4 bases and J by 0 bases; unmatched bases: 9. CDR3 DNA sequence: TGTGCCAGCTCACGCAATCGACAGGGTAGCTCCTACAATGAGCAGTTCTTC. Translating gives CASSRNRQGSSYNEQFF. Complete variable domain (other parts from reference TRBV18 and TRBJ2-1): NAGVMQNPRHLVRRRGQEARLRCSPMKGHSHVYWYRQLPEEGLKFMVYLQKENIIDESGMPKERFSAEFPKEGPSILRIQQVVRGDSAAYFCASSRNRQGSSYNEQFFGPGTRLTVL.

This clonotype was detected a few times. J is TRBJ2-1 and V is TRBV6-2 or TRBV6-3; TRBD2 matches at 10 bases. The CDR3 totals 16 residues. CDR1 and CDR2 from the germline V gene are MNHEY and SVGEGT. The J segment lost 1 base and the V segment lost 4 bases, leaving 4 bases of the junction unmatched. CDR3 in DNA: TGTGCCAGCAGTTTTGGACTAGCGGAATCCTACAATGAGCAGTTCTTC. Residues: CASSFGLAESYNEQFF.

This clonotype has a single count. This may be a read error: a much more frequent sequence differs by one nucleotide. The J gene is TRBJ2-2, the V gene TRBV7-6; D ambiguous. This CDR3 contains 12 residues. Looked up from germline, CDR1 is SGHVS and CDR2 is FNYEAQ. DNA of the CDR3: TGTGCCAGCAGAGTAAACATCGGGGAGCTGTTTTTT. Its protein is CASRVNIGELFF.

This clonotype was observed at least ten times. This rearrangement joins TRBV27 to TRBJ2-7, with 9 bases aligning to TRBD1. The V gene end was trimmed by 6 bases and the J gene end by 4 bases; junction bases not matched to a gene: 4. Germline V gene sequence: CDR1 MNHEY, CDR2 SMNVEV (reference sequence). This CDR3 contains 13 residues. CDR3 nucleotides: TGTGCCAGCAGCCGTGGACAGGGGTACGAGCAGTACGTC. Protein sequence: CASSRGQGYEQYV.

This clonotype was recorded many times. The germline gene is not matched at one end of the junction; a read error may be the cause. The chain links TRBV5-1 to TRBJ1-1; 8 bases match TRBD1. CDR1 SGHRS and CDR2 YFSETQ come from the germline V gene. The length of the CDR3 is 13 residues. For the CDR3, the DNA is TGTGCCAGCAGTTGGACAGGGCGAACTGAAGCTTTCTTT. It specifies CASSWTGRTEAFF. Together with reference TRBV5-1 and TRBJ1-1, the CDR3 gives the full variable domain: KAGVTQTPRYLIKTRGQQVTLSCSPISGHRSVSWYQQTPGQGLQFLFEYFSETQRNKGNFPGRFSGRQFSNSRSEMNVSTLELGDSALYLCASSWTGRTEAFFGQGTRLTVV.

This clonotype has a count of ten or more. CDR3 loop: CASSQDSGNSYNEQFF. CDR3 nucleotides: TGCGCCAGCAGCCAAGATTCAGGGAACTCCTACAATGAGCAGTTCTTC. V and J are TRBV4-1 and TRBJ2-1; D is possibly TRBD1 (5 bases). The germline V gene has CDR1 MGHRA and CDR2 YSYEKL. Trimming removed 0 bases from V and 0 bases from J, with 9 bases in between. The CDR3 is 16 residues long.

The V gene is TRBV27, the J gene TRBJ2-1; D unresolved. Germline CDR1 is MNHEY and CDR2 is SMNVEV (reference sequence). The CDR3 extends over 15 amino acids. V lost 1 base and J 7 bases, leaving 14 bases between the germline ends. The CDR3: CASSLFGPQGNEQFF. CDR3 nucleotide sequence: TGTGCCAGCAGTTTATTTGGACCCCAAGGGAATGAGCAGTTCTTC.

This clonotype was found a few times. This chain uses TRBV4-2 with TRBJ2-4, with D uncertain. Germline CDR1 LGHNA, CDR2 YNFKEQ. This CDR3 contains 16 residues. Between the trimmed V and J ends, which lost 0 bases and 3 bases, there was a span of 12 bases. Here the CDR3 reads CASSQDLRSGKNIQYF. The DNA of the CDR3 is TGTGCCAGCAGCCAAGATTTGCGTAGTGGCAAAAACATTCAGTACTTC.

In the case of this clonotype: An end of the junction differs from the germline gene, which may be a read error. This chain's CDR3 is CASSLARGMNTKAFF. For the CDR3, the DNA is TGTGCCAGCAGCTTAGCTCGGGGTATGAACACTAAAGCTTTCTTT. The V and J genes are TRBV7-2 and TRBJ1-1; D not resolved. CDR1 and CDR2 (germline): SGHTA, FQGNSA. The CDR3 is made up of 15 amino acids.

This chain links TRBV2 with TRBJ1-6, with TRBD1 identical over 9 bases. V was clipped by 3 bases and J by 8 bases; unmatched bases: 5. The CDR3 extends over 15 amino acids. Germline V gene data show CDR1 as SNHLY and CDR2 as FYNNEI. CDR3 amino acids: CASSDRTGVYSPLHF. The CDR3 DNA sequence: TGTGCCAGCAGTGACCGGACAGGGGTTTATTCACCCCTCCACTTT.

This chain joins TRBV29-1 and TRBJ1-2; no definite D call. There are 13 residues in the CDR3. V was trimmed by 4 bases and J by 3 bases, leaving 12 bases between them. Looked up from germline, CDR1 is SQVTM and CDR2 is ANQGSEA. The CDR3 coding sequence is TGCAGCGTTGTGGGCACGAATTACTATGGCTACACCTTC. It specifies CSVVGTNYYGYTF.

This chain uses TRBV7-9 with TRBJ1-5; a possible D gene is TRBD1 (6 bases). The CDR3 loop spans 14 amino acids. Between the trimmed V and J ends, which lost 5 bases and 9 bases, there was a span of 17 bases. CDR1 and CDR2 from the germline V gene are SEHNR and FQNEAQ (reference sequence). Here the CDR3 reads CASSESTGFRPQHF. The CDR3 DNA sequence: TGTGCCAGCAGCGAGTCCACAGGGTTCAGGCCCCAGCATTTT.

This clonotype showed up just a few times. This chain joins TRBV7-6 and TRBJ1-1; no firm D call. The germline CDR1 and CDR2 sequences are SGHVS and FNYEAQ. This CDR3 is built from 17 residues. V shed 1 base and J shed 1 base, with 16 bases lying between them. CDR3: CASSLVESHRSNTEAFF. The DNA of the CDR3 is TGTGCCAGCAGCTTAGTTGAGTCACATCGATCGAACACTGAAGCTTTCTTT.

This clonotype was detected only a few times. The rearrangement links TRBV6-1 to TRBJ2-1; TRBD1 matches 10 bases. Germline CDR1 and CDR2: MNHNS and SASEGT. Trimming at V came to 8 bases and at J to 9 bases, leaving 10 bases not matched to a gene. The length of the CDR3 is 14 residues. The CDR3 loop is CASYDGQGGGEQFF. CDR3 sequence (DNA): TGTGCCAGCTACGACGGACAGGGGGGCGGTGAGCAGTTCTTC.

As regards this clonotype: One end of the junction is discordant with germline, which a read error may explain. The gene calls are TRBV7-6 and TRBJ2-3; 8 bases map to TRBD2. The CDR3 runs 12 residues. The V gene's germline CDR1 is SGHVS and CDR2 FNYEAQ. The CDR3 DNA reads TGTGCCAGCATCCTCAGCGGGGGCTTTATAAATTTT. This translates into CASILSGGFINF.

This clonotype was found a few times. The gene calls are TRBV3-1 and TRBJ1-2; 12 bases line up with TRBD1. The CDR3 is 16 residues long. CDR1 and CDR2 (germline): LGHDT, YNNKEL (reference sequence). The junction had 10 bases not matched to a gene; V was cut back by 4 bases and J by 7 bases. In nucleotides, the CDR3 is TGTGCCAGCAGCCTTACAGGGACAGGGGGCGCAGGTGGCTACACCTTC. This encodes CASSLTGTGGAGGYTF.

CDR3 region: CASSYGQGVGEQYV. As DNA, the CDR3 is TGTGCCAGCAGTTACGGACAGGGAGTGGGCGAGCAGTACGTC. The V and J genes are TRBV6-5 and TRBJ2-7; 8 bases align to TRBD1. Trimming removed 2 bases from V and 6 bases from J; junction bases left unmatched: 6. This CDR3 is built from 14 residues. CDR1 MNHEY and CDR2 SVGAGI come from the germline V gene.

This clonotype was found a few times. At one end, the junction sequence differs from germline, possibly due to a read error. The genes are TRBV7-6 and TRBJ2-7; tentative D call: TRBD1 (6 bases). Germline CDR1 is SGHVS and CDR2 is FNYEAQ. This CDR3 is built from 13 residues. In DNA, the CDR3 is TGTGCTAGCAGCCCAGGGGATTTCTACGAGCAGTACTTC. Translation: CASSPGDFYEQYF.

This clonotype has a handful of counts. V and J are TRBV6-2 or TRBV6-3 and TRBJ2-2, with 7 bases that match TRBD1. CDR3 size: 16 residues. From germline, CDR1 is MNHEY and CDR2 SVGEGT. Trimming removed 4 bases from V and 4 bases from J; junction bases left unmatched: 9. As DNA, the CDR3 is TGTGCCAGCAGTTCAGGACAGGTCGGGCGCACCGGGGAGCTGTTTTTT. Protein product: CASSSGQVGRTGELFF.

V usage is TRBV2 and J usage is TRBJ1-1; TRBD1 aligns across 7 bases. The germline gives CDR1 SNHLY, CDR2 FYNNEI. There are 16 residues in the CDR3. V lost 7 bases, J lost 0 bases, and 11 bases stayed unmatched. CDR3: CASIRDNRGMNTEAFF. The DNA of the CDR3 is TGTGCCAGCATACGAGATAACAGGGGAATGAACACTGAAGCTTTCTTT.

There are many counts of this clonotype. The chain links TRBV7-9 to TRBJ2-1; TRBD1 is a possible D gene (5 bases). The CDR3 extends over 17 amino acids. The V and J ends lost 0 bases and 3 bases respectively, with 15 bases between them. Germline V CDR1 and CDR2: SEHNR, FQNEAQ (reference sequence). This chain's CDR3 is CASSLAQGPRDYNEQFF. DNA of the CDR3: TGTGCCAGCAGCTTAGCGCAGGGCCCCCGAGACTACAATGAGCAGTTCTTC.

There are a few counts of this clonotype. The rearrangement uses TRBV19 and TRBJ2-5, with TRBD1 matching over 7 bases. Trimming cost V 5 bases and J 5 bases; bases outside gene matches: 11. The length of the CDR3 is 15 residues. In germline, CDR1 is LNHDA, CDR2 SQIVND (reference sequence). CDR3 loop: CASSSGQATGETQYF. The CDR3, as DNA: TGTGCCAGTAGTTCAGGGCAGGCGACAGGGGAGACCCAGTACTTC.

Ten or more counts support this clonotype. The chain couples TRBV7-2 to TRBJ1-1; no clear D. The CDR3 is 16 residues long. CDR1 is SGHTA, CDR2 FQGNSA, per germline. Trimming took off 2 bases at V and 1 base at J, with 14 bases between the two ends. The CDR3 protein is CASSLIPSLGNTEAFF. The CDR3 DNA reads as TGTGCCAGCAGCTTAATCCCCAGTCTTGGGAACACTGAAGCTTTCTTT.